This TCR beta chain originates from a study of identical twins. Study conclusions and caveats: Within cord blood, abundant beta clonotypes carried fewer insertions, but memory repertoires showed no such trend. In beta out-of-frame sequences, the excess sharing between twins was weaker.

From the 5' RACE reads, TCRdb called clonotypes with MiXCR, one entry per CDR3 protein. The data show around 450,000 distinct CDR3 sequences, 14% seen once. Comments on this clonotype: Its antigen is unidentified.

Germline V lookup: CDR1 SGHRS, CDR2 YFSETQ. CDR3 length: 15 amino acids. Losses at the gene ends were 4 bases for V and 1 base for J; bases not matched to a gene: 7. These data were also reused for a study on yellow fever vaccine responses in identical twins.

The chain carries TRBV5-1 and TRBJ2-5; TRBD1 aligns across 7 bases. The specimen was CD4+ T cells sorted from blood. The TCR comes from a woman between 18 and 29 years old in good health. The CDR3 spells CASSQGTATQETQYF. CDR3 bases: TGCGCCAGCAGCCAAGGGACAGCTACCCAAGAGACCCAGTACTTC.